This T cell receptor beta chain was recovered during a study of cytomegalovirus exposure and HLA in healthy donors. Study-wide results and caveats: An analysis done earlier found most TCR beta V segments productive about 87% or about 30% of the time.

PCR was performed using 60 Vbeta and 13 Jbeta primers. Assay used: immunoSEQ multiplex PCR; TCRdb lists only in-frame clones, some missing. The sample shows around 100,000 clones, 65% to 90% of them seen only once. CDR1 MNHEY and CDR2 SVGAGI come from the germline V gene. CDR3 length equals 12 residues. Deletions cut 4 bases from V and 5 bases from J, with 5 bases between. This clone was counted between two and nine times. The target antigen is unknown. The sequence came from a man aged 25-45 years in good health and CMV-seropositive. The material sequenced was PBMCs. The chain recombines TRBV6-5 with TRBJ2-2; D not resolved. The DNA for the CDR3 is TGTGCCAGCAGTTCTTCTACCGGGGAGCTGTTTTTT. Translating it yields CASSSSTGELFF.